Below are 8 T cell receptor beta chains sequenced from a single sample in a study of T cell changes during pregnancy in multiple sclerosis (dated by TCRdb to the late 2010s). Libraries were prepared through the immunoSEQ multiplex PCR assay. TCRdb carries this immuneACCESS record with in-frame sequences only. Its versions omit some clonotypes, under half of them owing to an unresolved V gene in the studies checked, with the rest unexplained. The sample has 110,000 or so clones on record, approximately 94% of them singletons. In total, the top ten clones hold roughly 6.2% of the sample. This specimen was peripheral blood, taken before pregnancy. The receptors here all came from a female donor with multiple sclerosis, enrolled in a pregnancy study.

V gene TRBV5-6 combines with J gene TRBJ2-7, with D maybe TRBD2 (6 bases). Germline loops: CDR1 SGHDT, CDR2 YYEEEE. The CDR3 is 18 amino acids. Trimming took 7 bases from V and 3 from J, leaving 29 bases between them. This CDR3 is CASSPGGARPDPRYEQYF. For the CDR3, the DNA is TGTGCCAGCTCTCCTGGAGGGGCTAGACCTGATCCCCGCTACGAGCAGTACTTC.

CDR3 sequence reads: CASRSEGQNNSPLHF. Written as DNA, the CDR3 is TGTGCCAGCAGAAGTGAGGGACAGAATAATTCACCCCTCCACTTT. The V call is TRBV6-1, the J call TRBJ1-6, with 7 nucleotides matching TRBD1. V shed 6 bases and J 5 bases; nucleotides not matched to a gene: 7. The CDR3 spans 15 residues. Germline CDR1 is MNHNS and CDR2 is SASEGT.

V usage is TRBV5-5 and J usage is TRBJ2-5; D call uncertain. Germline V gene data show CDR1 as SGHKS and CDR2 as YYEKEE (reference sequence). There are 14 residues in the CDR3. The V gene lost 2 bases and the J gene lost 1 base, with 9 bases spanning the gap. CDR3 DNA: TGTGCCAGCAGCTTACCAGGCGCCCAAGAGACCCAGTACTTC. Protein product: CASSLPGAQETQYF.

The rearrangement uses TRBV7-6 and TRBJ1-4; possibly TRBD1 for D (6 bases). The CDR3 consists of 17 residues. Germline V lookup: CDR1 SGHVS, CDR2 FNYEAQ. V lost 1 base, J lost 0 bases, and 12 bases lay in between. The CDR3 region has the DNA TGTGCCAGCAGCTTAGGGTTAGGGGGATCAACTAATGAAAAACTGTTTTTT. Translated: CASSLGLGGSTNEKLFF.

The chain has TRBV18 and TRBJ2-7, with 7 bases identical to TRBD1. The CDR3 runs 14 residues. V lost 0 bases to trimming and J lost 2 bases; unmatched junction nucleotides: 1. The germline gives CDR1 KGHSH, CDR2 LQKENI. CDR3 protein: CASSPPTGPYEQYF. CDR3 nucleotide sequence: TGTGCCAGCTCACCACCGACAGGGCCCTACGAGCAGTACTTC.

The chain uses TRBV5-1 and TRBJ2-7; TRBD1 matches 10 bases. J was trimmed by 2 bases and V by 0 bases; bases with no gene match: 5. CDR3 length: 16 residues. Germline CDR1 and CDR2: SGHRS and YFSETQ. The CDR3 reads CASSLAGGTGAYEQYF. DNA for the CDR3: TGCGCCAGCAGCTTGGCCGGGGGGACAGGGGCCTACGAGCAGTACTTC.

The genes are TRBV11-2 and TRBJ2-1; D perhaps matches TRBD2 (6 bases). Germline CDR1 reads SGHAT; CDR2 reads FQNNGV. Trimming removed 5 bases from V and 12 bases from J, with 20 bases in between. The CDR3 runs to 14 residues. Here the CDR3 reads CASSRDSNPMPQFF. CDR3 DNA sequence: TGTGCCAGCAGCCGGGACTCTAATCCGATGCCGCAGTTCTTC.

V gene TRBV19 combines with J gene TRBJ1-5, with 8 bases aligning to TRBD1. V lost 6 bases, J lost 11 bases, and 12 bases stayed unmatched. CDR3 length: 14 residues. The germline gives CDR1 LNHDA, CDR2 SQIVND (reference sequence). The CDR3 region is CASRDDRGPPAQHF. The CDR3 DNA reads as TGTGCCAGTAGGGATGACAGGGGCCCTCCGGCCCAGCATTTT.